The source of this T cell receptor (beta chain) is a study of cytomegalovirus exposure and HLA in healthy donors. The PCR contained 60 Vbeta and 13 Jbeta primers. Clones were sequenced by immunoSEQ multiplex PCR, and TCRdb holds only the in-frame ones, with some missing. This listing includes some 200,000 clones. CDR1 and CDR2 from the germline V gene are MNHEY and SVGAGI. There are 15 residues in the CDR3. As for this clone: An end of the junction differs from the germline gene, which may be a read error.

Sequencing was performed on PBMCs. The chain links TRBV6-5 to TRBJ1-6; D is perhaps TRBD1 (5 bases). This receptor was taken from a woman under 30 in good health and CMV-seropositive. CDR3 nucleotide sequence: TGTGTCAGCAGTTACTCCGGGGGAGGGCAATCACCCCTCCACTTT. This translates into CVSSYSGGGQSPLHF.